This T cell receptor beta chain was sequenced for a study of OX40 agonist ivuxolimab in advanced cancers. The germline V and J ends were trimmed by 2 bases and 2 bases, with 13 bases remaining between them. Germline V gives CDR1 LNHDA, CDR2 SQIVND (reference sequence). This CDR3 is 16 amino acids long. Method: immunoSEQ multiplex PCR; TCRdb's copy keeps in-frame clones and lacks some. The sample lists 50,000 to 75,000 clones; 75% to 90% were seen once. The source is an adult with an advanced solid tumor such as melanoma, head and neck, liver or kidney cancer. The V and J genes are TRBV19 and TRBJ1-5; D may be TRBD1 (6 bases). Sequenced material: CD4+ or CD8+ T cells sorted from blood, taken in a trial of the OX40 agonist ivuxolimab. Here the CDR3 DNA reads TGTGCCAGTAGTATACTACAGGGCGAGGGCAATCAGCCCCAGCATTTT. Residues: CASSILQGEGNQPQHF.